One and the same sample provided the 3 T cell receptor beta chains below, sequenced in a study of blood T cell repertoires in COVID-19. TCRdb keeps only in-frame clones here, not all; method: immunoSEQ multiplex PCR. The sample lists 150,000 to 200,000 clones; around 74% were seen once. Sequencing input: peripheral blood. Receptors were obtained from a woman aged 60 to 75 with COVID-19, enrolled during active disease.

V is TRBV19 and J is TRBJ2-1; D perhaps matches TRBD2 (5 bases). The CDR3 is 14 amino acids. Germline V gene lookup returns CDR1 LNHDA and CDR2 SQIVND (reference sequence). Trimming took 8 bases from V and 0 from J, leaving 11 bases between them. Here the CDR3 reads CASARSGSYNEQFF. In DNA, the CDR3 is TGTGCCAGTGCGAGGAGCGGCTCCTACAATGAGCAGTTCTTC.

The chain joins TRBV24-1 to TRBJ2-5; D is unclear. V lost 3 bases and J 5 bases, leaving 9 bases between the germline ends. CDR1 is KGHDR and CDR2 is SFDVKD in the germline V gene. The CDR3 loop spans 13 amino acids. CDR3 region: CATSDPGWETQYF. The CDR3, as DNA: TGTGCCACCAGTGATCCCGGTTGGGAGACCCAGTACTTC.

V is TRBV6-5 and J is TRBJ1-5, with D perhaps matching TRBD1 (5 bases). V gave up 9 bases and J gave up 3 bases, with 15 bases separating them. Germline loops: CDR1 MNHEY, CDR2 SVGAGI. The CDR3 totals 14 residues. CDR3 in amino acids: CASSYDSLNQPQHF. The CDR3 coding sequence is TGTGCCAGTTCTTATGACAGCCTCAATCAGCCCCAGCATTTT.